This T cell receptor (beta chain) is from a study of CD8 T cells in ankylosing spondylitis. This CDR3 contains 15 residues. Germline V gene data show CDR1 as LNHDA and CDR2 as SQIVND (reference sequence). J was trimmed by 1 base and V by 5 bases; bases with no gene match: 4. TCRdb fed the 5' RACE reads into MiXCR, producing one record per CDR3 protein. Here the sample spans 300,000 to 350,000 distinct CDR3 sequences, roughly 20% being singletons. This clonotype turned up a few times. The sequencing sample was made of blood, either unsorted or a sorted T cell fraction (not recorded which). This TCR was recovered from a female donor with ankylosing spondylitis or in good health (not recorded which). V and J are TRBV19 and TRBJ2-3; 9 bases match TRBD1. In nucleotides, the CDR3 is TGTGCCAGTAGTCCTTGGACAGGGGGCACAGATACGCAGTATTTT. Its protein is CASSPWTGGTDTQYF.